This T cell receptor (delta chain) was recorded in a study of Vδ1+ human thymocytes. Study-wide points: Thymic delta-chain repertoires held roughly 18% Vdelta2 sequences and few Vdelta3, despite high sort purity. In the thymus, TRG and TRD repertoires looked highly polyclonal with Gaussian CDR3 lengths.

Sequences come from RNA converted to cDNA by reverse transcription. Pooled V-gene forward primers with one constant-region reverse primer generated the CDR3 amplicons by multiplex PCR. TCRdb fed the multiplex PCR reads to CATT. Among about 50,000 delta-chain clones listed, approximately 16% were seen once. With respect to this clone: Antigen unknown.

V lost 0 bases and J lost 7; bases outside the gene matches: 14. The CDR3 spans 18 residues. Per germline, CDR1 GEAIGNYY and CDR2 EKD. Sequencing was performed on Vdelta1+ gamma-delta thymocytes from the thymus. Subset specified: FACS-sorted CD3+ TCRalphabeta- TCRVdelta1+ TCRVdelta2- thymocytes. This chain uses TRDV2 with TRDJ1; 12 bases line up with TRDD3. The sequence came from a girl under three years old who had congenital heart surgery. In nucleotides, the CDR3 is TGTGCCTGTGACACCCCTACTGGGGGATACCTGGGATCTTGTAAACTCATCTTT. Residues: CACDTPTGGYLGSCKLIF.